The 32 T cell receptor beta chains below come from one sample, sequenced in a study of vaccination and CD4 T cells after COVID-19. TCRdb processed the PCR reads anew with MiXCR; each CDR3 protein has one entry. The sample yields 20,000 to 25,000 distinct CDR3 sequences, more than 45% seen once. The sequencing used CD4+ T cells from blood, collected before SARS-CoV-2 vaccination. The receptors shown here come from a human donor who had recovered from COVID-19.

Comment on this clonotype: A read error is possible here, since a much larger clone lies one base away. The chain is built from TRBV20-1 and TRBJ1-1; 10 bases agree with TRBD1. Per germline, CDR1 DFQATT and CDR2 SNEGSKA (reference sequence). This CDR3 contains 14 residues. In nucleotides, the CDR3 is TGCAGTGCTGGAGATGACAGGGGGCACACTGAAGCTTTCTTT. Its protein is CSAGDDRGHTEAFF.

The rearrangement joins TRBV12-3 or TRBV12-4 to TRBJ1-1; maybe TRBD1 (5 bases). V gave up 6 bases and J gave up 1 base, with 9 bases separating them. The CDR3 consists of 13 residues. This CDR3 is CASRLGQNTEAFF. The CDR3 nucleotides are TGTGCCAGCAGACTAGGACAGAACACTGAAGCTTTCTTT.

This chain links TRBV2 with TRBJ1-2; no firm D call. CDR1 is SNHLY, CDR2 FYNNEI, per germline. V was cut by 7 bases and J by 2 bases, with 11 bases left in between. The CDR3 is 13 amino acids. The CDR3 spells CASTFGRNYGYTF. The CDR3 DNA follows: TGTGCCAGCACCTTCGGCCGGAACTATGGCTACACCTTC.

This clonotype has only one observation. The chain is built from TRBV20-1 and TRBJ2-2, with D hard to call. Germline V gene sequence: CDR1 DFQATT, CDR2 SNEGSKA (reference sequence). This CDR3 region has 13 residues. The DNA for the CDR3 is TGCTCTTCGGCAAGGCCGACCACCGGGGAGCTGTTTTTT. Protein sequence: CSSARPTTGELFF.

V usage is TRBV6-5 and J usage is TRBJ2-7; 10 bases map to TRBD2. The CDR3 spans 16 residues. Germline-derived CDR1 and CDR2 are MNHEY and SVGAGI. With 0 bases clipped from V and 6 bases from J, the junction kept 8 bases outside the gene matches. The chain's CDR3 is CASSYSNEREGIEQYF. The CDR3 DNA reads as TGTGCCAGCAGTTACTCCAATGAGCGGGAGGGAATCGAGCAGTACTTC.

This clonotype was observed a single time. The gene calls are TRBV7-2 and TRBJ2-7; D is uncertain. The V gene lost 2 bases and the J gene lost 3 bases, with 2 bases spanning the gap. Germline-derived CDR1 and CDR2 are SGHTA and FQGNSA. The CDR3 has 11 residues. CDR3: CASSLYYEQYF. Here the CDR3 DNA reads TGTGCCAGCAGCTTATACTACGAGCAGTACTTC.

The V call is TRBV7-2, the J call TRBJ2-6, with D unresolved. In germline, CDR1 is SGHTA, CDR2 FQGNSA. The V gene lost 4 bases and the J gene lost 4 bases, with 5 bases spanning the gap. This CDR3 has 13 residues. CDR3 coding DNA: TGTGCCAGCAGCTCCCCAGGGGCCAACGTCCTGACTTTC. The encoded protein is CASSSPGANVLTF. Full variable domain (rest looked up from reference TRBV7-2 and TRBJ2-6): GAGVSQSPSNKVTEKGKDVELRCDPISGHTALYWYRQSLGQGLEFLIYFQGNSAPDKSGLPSDRFSAERTGGSVSTLTIQRTQQEDSAVYLCASSSPGANVLTFGAGSRLTVL.

The chain has TRBV20-1 and TRBJ2-7; TRBD2 agrees at 7 bases. The CDR3 totals 12 residues. Trimming at V came to 3 bases and at J to 7 bases, leaving 6 bases not matched to a gene. Germline V gene lookup returns CDR1 DFQATT and CDR2 SNEGSKA (reference sequence). The CDR3 coding sequence is TGCAGTGCTAGGAAGAACGGGGGGGAGCAGTACTTC. Its protein is CSARKNGGEQYF.

This sequence joins TRBV7-9 and TRBJ2-3; no clear D gene. This CDR3 is built from 15 residues. Trimming cost V 2 bases and J 0 bases, with 9 bases left between them. Germline V CDR1 and CDR2: SEHNR, FQNEAQ (reference sequence). For the CDR3, the DNA is TGTGCCAGCAGCTTACTCGCCAGCAGCACAGATACGCAGTATTTT. Translating it yields CASSLLASSTDTQYF. The entire variable domain, with the rest obtained from reference TRBV7-9 and TRBJ2-3, is as follows: DTGVSQNPRHKITKRGQNVTFRCDPISEHNRLYWYRQTLGQGPEFLTYFQNEAQLEKSRLLSDRFSAERPKGSFSTLEIQRTEQGDSAMYLCASSLLASSTDTQYFGPGTRLTVL.

In its sample, this clonotype was seen a few times. The gene calls are TRBV28 and TRBJ1-5; D not certain. The CDR3 contains 12 residues. Deletions cut 6 bases from V and 5 bases from J, with 8 bases between. CDR1 is MDHEN and CDR2 is SYDVKM in the germline V gene. CDR3 DNA: TGTGCCAGCAGCGTTACCTATCAGCCCCAGCATTTT. Its protein product is CASSVTYQPQHF.

V and J are TRBV7-7 and TRBJ2-7, with 8 bases aligning to TRBD1. Germline V lookup: CDR1 SSHAT, CDR2 FNYEAQ (reference sequence). After removal of 1 base from V and 4 bases from J, the junction contained 0 bases not matched to a gene. The length of the CDR3 is 13 residues. The CDR3 sequence: CASSLGTGYEQYF. CDR3 sequence (DNA): TGTGCCAGCAGCTTAGGGACAGGGTACGAGCAGTACTTC.

In its sample, this clonotype was seen a few times. V is TRBV15 and J is TRBJ1-2, with 7 bases that match TRBD1. J was trimmed by 4 bases and V by 0 bases; bases with no gene match: 2. CDR3 length: 14 residues. Germline V gene lookup returns CDR1 LNHNV and CDR2 YYDKDF (reference sequence). The CDR3 nucleotides are TGTGCCACCAGCAGAGAGGACAGGCCCTATGGCTACACCTTC. This translates into CATSREDRPYGYTF.

The chain couples TRBV5-1 to TRBJ2-7; D tentatively fits TRBD1 or TRBD2 (5 bases each). Germline V gives CDR1 SGHRS, CDR2 YFSETQ. The CDR3 totals 14 residues. V lost 4 bases to trimming and J lost 2 bases, with 13 bases between them. The DNA of the CDR3 is TGCGCCAGCAGCCCATGGGACCCGACCTACGAGCAGTACTTC. Translation gives CASSPWDPTYEQYF.

This clonotype was observed a single time. The chain has TRBV5-4 and TRBJ2-3, with D hard to call. The V end lost 0 bases, the J end lost 4 bases, and 6 bases lay between the germline ends. The CDR3 covers 13 residues. Germline lookup yields CDR1 SGHNT and CDR2 YYREEE (reference sequence). Written as DNA, the CDR3 is TGTGCCAGCAGCTTGGCCAGTGCAGATACGCAGTATTTT. Encoded protein: CASSLASADTQYF.

V and J are TRBV30 and TRBJ1-5; D call uncertain. V lost 2 bases and J 2 bases, leaving 13 bases between the germline ends. The CDR3 has 15 amino acids. Germline V gene sequence: CDR1 GTSNPN, CDR2 SVGIG (reference sequence). The CDR3 nucleotides are TGTGCCTGGAGTCCCGACAATGTGGGCAATCAGCCCCAGCATTTT. This gives the protein CAWSPDNVGNQPQHF.

The chain has TRBV2 and TRBJ2-5, with D unresolved. V was shortened by 8 bases and J by 4 bases, with 14 bases between the two germline ends. CDR1 is SNHLY and CDR2 is FYNNEI in the germline V gene. This CDR3 region has 13 residues. CDR3 DNA sequence: TGTGCCAGCGGCGCTAGGAGCACAGAGACCCAGTACTTC. Translating it yields CASGARSTETQYF.

The chain uses TRBV7-9 and TRBJ2-1; D remains unclear. CDR1 and CDR2 (germline): SEHNR, FQNEAQ (reference sequence). V lost 0 bases and J lost 8, with 11 bases in between. The CDR3 spans 14 residues. The CDR3 bases are TGTGCCAGCAGCTTAGCGCTTACGAGCGATGAGCAGTTCTTC. Translating it yields CASSLALTSDEQFF.

The chain couples TRBV6-1 to TRBJ2-3; D may match TRBD1 or TRBD2 (5 bases each). Germline CDR1 MNHNS, CDR2 SASEGT. Trimming took off 8 bases at V and 4 bases at J, with 22 bases between the two ends. This CDR3 has 16 residues. The CDR3 nucleotides are TGTGCCAGCGTACGGGTGCCCTGGGGGTCCGCAGATACGCAGTATTTT. Its protein product is CASVRVPWGSADTQYF.

This clonotype was counted between two and nine times. The chain carries TRBV20-1 and TRBJ2-5, with TRBD1 as a possible D gene (5 bases). The CDR3 has 13 residues. V was shortened by 3 bases and J by 3 bases, with 11 bases between the two germline ends. Looked up from germline, CDR1 is DFQATT and CDR2 is SNEGSKA (reference sequence). The CDR3: CSARPPGKETQYF. In DNA, the CDR3 is TGCAGTGCTAGGCCCCCAGGGAAAGAGACCCAGTACTTC.

The CDR3 loop reads CASSLRRDRTDTQYF. The CDR3 DNA reads as TGTGCCAGCAGCTTAAGACGGGACCGCACAGATACGCAGTATTTT. V usage is TRBV7-8 and J usage is TRBJ2-3; D could derive from TRBD1 or TRBD2 (5 bases each). This CDR3 has 15 amino acids. Trimming removed 2 bases from V and 1 base from J, with 10 bases in between. Germline V CDR1 and CDR2: SGHVS, FQNEAQ. The variable domain in full, with the rest retrieved from reference TRBV7-8 and TRBJ2-3, is GAGVSQSPRYKVAKRGQDVALRCDPISGHVSLFWYQQALGQGPEFLTYFQNEAQLDKSGLPSDRFFAERPEGSVSTLKIQRTQQEDSAVYLCASSLRRDRTDTQYFGPGTRLTVL.

The chain employs TRBV10-3 and TRBJ2-1; 7 positions match TRBD2. Germline CDR1 and CDR2: ENHRY and SYGVKD. CDR3 length: 16 amino acids. The V segment lost 4 bases and the J segment 2 bases; nucleotides outside the gene matches: 8. The CDR3 here is CAISGKTSQTYNEQFF. Here the CDR3 DNA reads TGTGCCATCAGTGGGAAGACTAGCCAGACCTACAATGAGCAGTTCTTC.

The chain carries TRBV20-1 and TRBJ2-7, with D maybe TRBD2 (5 bases). Trimming shortened V by 6 bases and J by 0 bases, and 18 bases separated the two germline ends. Germline lookup yields CDR1 DFQATT and CDR2 SNEGSKA (reference sequence). The CDR3 has 15 residues. CDR3 nucleotide sequence: TGCAGTGCCAGGCCCGGGGTACCCTCCTCCTACGAGCAGTACTTC. Translating gives CSARPGVPSSYEQYF.

The chain uses TRBV9 and TRBJ1-2, with unresolved D. Germline loops: CDR1 SGDLS, CDR2 YYNGEE. V lost 2 bases and J 4 bases, leaving 12 bases between the germline ends. The CDR3 runs to 14 residues. CDR3 in amino acids: CASSVGRASYGYTF. The CDR3 DNA follows: TGTGCCAGCAGCGTGGGAAGGGCTTCCTATGGCTACACCTTC.

The chain links TRBV20-1 to TRBJ1-4; tentative D call: TRBD1 (5 bases). The CDR3 length is 16 residues. Germline V lookup: CDR1 DFQATT, CDR2 SNEGSKA (reference sequence). Trimming took off 3 bases at V and 7 bases at J, with 21 bases between the two ends. This chain's CDR3 is CSARAFAGEASEKLFF. CDR3 bases: TGCAGTGCTAGGGCGTTCGCGGGGGAGGCTAGTGAAAAACTGTTTTTT.

The J gene is TRBJ2-7, the V gene TRBV7-8; weak D call: TRBD2 (5 bases). The germline V gene has CDR1 SGHVS and CDR2 FQNEAQ. This CDR3 contains 15 residues. V lost 3 bases to trimming and J lost 0 bases, with 12 bases between them. The CDR3 loop reads CASSFYGEHSYEQYF. The CDR3 bases are TGTGCCAGCAGCTTTTACGGGGAACACTCCTACGAGCAGTACTTC.

J is TRBJ2-5 and V is TRBV2; D might be TRBD2 (5 bases). This CDR3 is 15 amino acids long. Germline V gene sequence: CDR1 SNHLY, CDR2 FYNNEI. The germline V and J ends were trimmed by 5 bases and 5 bases, with 18 bases remaining between them. In DNA, the CDR3 is TGTGCCAGCAGTTCTAGCTCCGGAGCATTGGAGACCCAGTACTTC. Residues: CASSSSSGALETQYF. Full variable domain (missing parts from reference TRBV2 and TRBJ2-5): EPEVTQTPSHQVTQMGQEVILRCVPISNHLYFYWYRQILGQKVEFLVSFYNNEISEKSEIFDDQFSVERPDGSNFTLKIRSTKLEDSAMYFCASSSSSGALETQYFGPGTRLLVL.

The gene calls are TRBV20-1 and TRBJ2-5; no firm D call. This CDR3 has 13 residues. CDR1 and CDR2 from the germline V gene are DFQATT and SNEGSKA (reference sequence). With 3 bases removed from V and 1 base from J, the gap between germline ends came to 9 bases. CDR3 amino acids: CSARELGQETQYF. The CDR3 DNA sequence: TGCAGTGCTAGGGAACTCGGCCAAGAGACCCAGTACTTC.

This rearrangement joins TRBV6-1 to TRBJ1-4, with TRBD1 matching over 7 bases. J lost 5 bases, V lost 6 bases, and 9 bases had no gene match. The germline gives CDR1 MNHNS, CDR2 SASEGT. The CDR3 extends over 15 amino acids. The CDR3 DNA reads as TGTGCCAGCAGGGATCGGACAGGAGTAAATGAAAAACTGTTTTTT. It yields the protein CASRDRTGVNEKLFF.

V is TRBV6-2 or TRBV6-3 and J is TRBJ1-2; D ambiguous. CDR1 is MNHEY and CDR2 is SVGEGT in the germline V gene. Deletions cut 0 bases from V and 8 bases from J, with 7 bases between. CDR3 size: 12 residues. The CDR3 DNA follows: TGTGCCAGCAGTTACTCGTCGAGGGGCTACACCTTC. Translated, it gives CASSYSSRGYTF.

The J gene is TRBJ2-5, the V gene TRBV27; D is possibly TRBD2 (5 bases). Germline V gene sequence: CDR1 MNHEY, CDR2 SMNVEV (reference sequence). Trimming left V 3 bases short and J 4 bases short, with 6 bases between. This CDR3 spans 12 amino acids. The CDR3 protein is CASSFRGETQYF. CDR3 nucleotides: TGTGCCAGCAGTTTTCGGGGAGAGACCCAGTACTTC.

This rearrangement joins TRBV6-2 or TRBV6-3 to TRBJ1-5; 8 bases match TRBD1. This CDR3 comprises 20 residues. Germline CDR1 and CDR2: MNHEY and SVGEGT. V lost 4 bases to trimming and J lost 2 bases; unmatched junction nucleotides: 19. CDR3 sequence reads: CASSSKWTGFPESRNQPQHF. The CDR3 nucleotides read TGTGCCAGCAGTTCTAAGTGGACAGGGTTTCCGGAATCGCGCAATCAGCCCCAGCATTTT.

CDR3 in amino acids: CAWSTGTDSSYEQYF. CDR3 sequence (DNA): TGTGCCTGGAGTACCGGGACAGATAGCTCCTACGAGCAGTACTTC. The genes are TRBV30 and TRBJ2-7, with TRBD1 identical over 7 bases. Germline V gene sequence: CDR1 GTSNPN, CDR2 SVGIG (reference sequence). V gave up 2 bases and J gave up 0 bases; unmatched junction bases: 7. The CDR3 spans 15 residues.